The rows below give T cell receptor beta chains drawn from one sample of a study of cytomegalovirus exposure and HLA in healthy donors. Only in-frame clones appear in the TCRdb table, and some are missing; sequencing was by immunoSEQ multiplex PCR. Of about 170,000 clones in the sample, 77% were seen once. The sequencing sample was made of PBMCs. The receptor set was obtained from a woman in her 30s in good health and CMV-seropositive. Both conserved end residues are part of each CDR3. The D gene is left open where the match is weak. The size of a clone is reported for some rows only, either as once, few or many, or as a class for expanded clones.

clone_size: few; v_call: TRBV5-6; j_call: TRBJ2-2; d_call: TRBD1; cdr3_nt: TGTGCCAGCAGCTTCGGGACAGGGACCGGGGAGCTGTTTTTT; cdr3_aa: CASSFGTGTGELFF
clone_size: -; v_call: TRBV5-6; j_call: TRBJ2-1; d_call: TRBD2; cdr3_nt: TGTGCCAGCACCGCCGGGACTAGCGGGGTGTATGAGCAGTTCTTC; cdr3_aa: CASTAGTSGVYEQFF
clone_size: -; v_call: TRBV5-5; j_call: TRBJ2-7; d_call: -; cdr3_nt: TGTGCCAGCAGCTTGGACCACAGGATTACCCAGACCTACGAGCAGTACTTC; cdr3_aa: CASSLDHRITQTYEQYF
clone_size: -; v_call: TRBV19; j_call: TRBJ2-7; d_call: -; cdr3_nt: TGTGCCAGTAGTATCAGGGATCCACCTAGGGAGCAGTACTTC; cdr3_aa: CASSIRDPPREQYF
clone_size: -; v_call: TRBV27; j_call: TRBJ1-5; d_call: TRBD1; cdr3_nt: TGTGCCAGTGGACAGGGGAGAATGGGCAATCAGCCCCAGCATTTT; cdr3_aa: CASGQGRMGNQPQHF
clone_size: -; v_call: TRBV11-3; j_call: TRBJ2-3; d_call: TRBD2; cdr3_nt: TGTGCCAGCAGCTTAGTAGCGGGAGGGCCAGTAGGCACAGATACGCAGTATTTT; cdr3_aa: CASSLVAGGPVGTDTQYF
clone_size: -; v_call: TRBV9; j_call: TRBJ1-4; d_call: -; cdr3_nt: TGTGCCAGCAGCGGTTTAGGGGGTGTTTATGAAAAACTGTTTTTT; cdr3_aa: CASSGLGGVYEKLFF
clone_size: -; v_call: TRBV6-5; j_call: TRBJ2-7; d_call: TRBD2; cdr3_nt: TGTGCCAGCAGCCTCGGACTAGCGGAAACCTACGAGCAGTACTTC; cdr3_aa: CASSLGLAETYEQYF
clone_size: -; v_call: TRBV6-4; j_call: TRBJ2-1; d_call: TRBD2; cdr3_nt: TGTGCCAGCAGTGACTCGATAGCGGGTACATACAATGAGCAGTTCTTC; cdr3_aa: CASSDSIAGTYNEQFF
clone_size: few; v_call: TRBV27; j_call: TRBJ1-1; d_call: -; cdr3_nt: TGTGCCAGCAGGTCTACAGGGAGTGTGAACACTGAAGCTTTCTTT; cdr3_aa: CASRSTGSVNTEAFF
clone_size: -; v_call: TRBV19; j_call: TRBJ1-1; d_call: -; cdr3_nt: TGTGCCAGTAGTAAAAACCTAGTTAGGAACACTGAAGCTTTCTTT; cdr3_aa: CASSKNLVRNTEAFF
clone_size: -; v_call: TRBV28; j_call: TRBJ1-2; d_call: TRBD1; cdr3_nt: TGTGCCAGCAGGAGGACAGGGGCTGTCTATGGCTACACCTTC; cdr3_aa: CASRRTGAVYGYTF
clone_size: -; v_call: TRBV6-1; j_call: TRBJ2-7; d_call: -; cdr3_nt: TGTGCCAGCAGTGAAGCAGCGAGGATCGGGGGGTACTTC; cdr3_aa: CASSEAARIGGYF
clone_size: few; v_call: TRBV28; j_call: TRBJ1-4; d_call: -; cdr3_nt: TGTGCCAGCAGTTTATCTACTAATGAAAAACTGTTTTTT; cdr3_aa: CASSLSTNEKLFF
clone_size: -; v_call: TRBV10-3; j_call: TRBJ2-2; d_call: TRBD2; cdr3_nt: TGTGCCATCACCGGGACTAGCGGGACTTTCACCGGGGAGCTGTTTTTT; cdr3_aa: CAITGTSGTFTGELFF
clone_size: -; v_call: TRBV7-3; j_call: TRBJ2-5; d_call: -; cdr3_nt: TGTGCCAGCAGCCGCCCTGGGAGGGGGGAGACCCAGTACTTC; cdr3_aa: CASSRPGRGETQYF
clone_size: few; v_call: TRBV4-1; j_call: TRBJ2-1; d_call: TRBD1; cdr3_nt: TGCGCCAGCAGCCAACCCGAAGCGGACAGGAATGAGCAGTTCTTC; cdr3_aa: CASSQPEADRNEQFF
clone_size: -; v_call: TRBV21-1; j_call: TRBJ2-7; d_call: -; cdr3_nt: TGTGCCAGCAGCAATTCAGAGCGGGAGAAGGGGGCCGAGCAGTACTTC; cdr3_aa: CASSNSEREKGAEQYF
clone_size: -; v_call: TRBV5-4; j_call: TRBJ1-4; d_call: TRBD1; cdr3_nt: TGTGCCAGCAGCCGGGACAGCACTAATGAAAAACTGTTTTTT; cdr3_aa: CASSRDSTNEKLFF
clone_size: once; v_call: TRBV7-9; j_call: TRBJ1-4; d_call: -; cdr3_nt: TGTGCCAGCAGCTTATACAGGGAGGAAAAACTGTTTTTT; cdr3_aa: CASSLYREEKLFF
clone_size: few; v_call: TRBV19; j_call: TRBJ1-2; d_call: -; cdr3_nt: TGTGCCAGTAGTATGGGGGCTGCGCGTGGCTACACCTTC; cdr3_aa: CASSMGAARGYTF
clone_size: once; v_call: TRBV7-2; j_call: TRBJ2-3; d_call: TRBD2; cdr3_nt: TGTGCCAGCAGCTTGCCTAGCGGCAGCACAGATACGCAGTATTTT; cdr3_aa: CASSLPSGSTDTQYF
clone_size: -; v_call: TRBV28; j_call: TRBJ1-2; d_call: -; cdr3_nt: TGTGCCAGCAGTTTAGCGGGGTGGGTTAACTATGGCTACACCTTC; cdr3_aa: CASSLAGWVNYGYTF
clone_size: few; v_call: TRBV29-1; j_call: TRBJ2-3; d_call: TRBD1; cdr3_nt: TGCAGCGTTGGGACAGGCCAGAGGGTGGATACGCAGTATTTT; cdr3_aa: CSVGTGQRVDTQYF
clone_size: -; v_call: TRBV30; j_call: TRBJ1-2; d_call: TRBD1; cdr3_nt: TGTGCCTGGAGTCCTTTGGGACAGGGGGCGGCTGGCTACACCTTC; cdr3_aa: CAWSPLGQGAAGYTF
clone_size: -; v_call: TRBV28; j_call: TRBJ2-2; d_call: TRBD2; cdr3_nt: TGTGCCAGCAGCCTAGGGTCTAGCGGGTCCAACACCGGGGAGCTGTTTTTT; cdr3_aa: CASSLGSSGSNTGELFF
clone_size: -; v_call: TRBV10-3; j_call: TRBJ2-7; d_call: TRBD2; cdr3_nt: TGTGCCATCTACTCCGGGGGGGGTAGTTACGAGCAGTACTTC; cdr3_aa: CAIYSGGGSYEQYF
clone_size: -; v_call: TRBV10-1; j_call: TRBJ2-2; d_call: TRBD1; cdr3_nt: TGCGCCAGCAGTGAAGGGACAGGGGGCCTCGGGGAGCTGTTTTTT; cdr3_aa: CASSEGTGGLGELFF
clone_size: few; v_call: TRBV25-1; j_call: TRBJ2-1; d_call: -; cdr3_nt: TGTGCCAGCACCCGCGCGGGCGAGCAGTTCTTC; cdr3_aa: CASTRAGEQFF
clone_size: -; v_call: TRBV7-6; j_call: TRBJ2-2; d_call: -; cdr3_nt: TGTGCCAGCAGCTTCCTAACCACCGGGGAGCTGTTTTTT; cdr3_aa: CASSFLTTGELFF
clone_size: once; v_call: TRBV7-6; j_call: TRBJ2-2; d_call: TRBD2; cdr3_nt: TGTGCCAGCAGTCGATTAGCGGGAGGCCCCGGCACCGGGGAGCTGTTTTTT; cdr3_aa: CASSRLAGGPGTGELFF
clone_size: -; v_call: TRBV29-1; j_call: TRBJ2-2; d_call: TRBD2; cdr3_nt: TGCAGCGTGGCTAGGGCGGGGGCCGGGGAGCTGTTTTTT; cdr3_aa: CSVARAGAGELFF
clone_size: -; v_call: TRBV7-6; j_call: TRBJ2-7; d_call: TRBD1; cdr3_nt: TGTGCCAGCATCCCGGGACAGGGCGGTTACGAGCAGTACTTC; cdr3_aa: CASIPGQGGYEQYF
clone_size: -; v_call: TRBV11-3; j_call: TRBJ2-6; d_call: -; cdr3_nt: TGTGCCAGCAGCTTCGAAGCGGTACCTAGGGGGGCCAACGTCCTGACTTTC; cdr3_aa: CASSFEAVPRGANVLTF
clone_size: -; v_call: TRBV7-3; j_call: TRBJ2-1; d_call: TRBD2; cdr3_nt: TGTGCCAGCAGTCAAAGCGGGACTCCCTCCTACAATGAGCAGTTCTTC; cdr3_aa: CASSQSGTPSYNEQFF
clone_size: -; v_call: TRBV13; j_call: TRBJ1-1; d_call: -; cdr3_nt: TGTGCCAGTACCTACAGGGTGGGAACTGAAGCTTTCTTT; cdr3_aa: CASTYRVGTEAFF
clone_size: -; v_call: TRBV30; j_call: TRBJ1-1; d_call: TRBD1; cdr3_nt: TGTGCCTGGAGTTCCGGGACAGGGGTGACTGAAGCTTTCTTT; cdr3_aa: CAWSSGTGVTEAFF
clone_size: few; v_call: TRBV11-2; j_call: TRBJ2-5; d_call: TRBD2; cdr3_nt: TGTGCCAGCAGCCCTCCGGGGGCAGCGGGGGAACAGACCCAGTACTTC; cdr3_aa: CASSPPGAAGEQTQYF
clone_size: few; v_call: TRBV27; j_call: TRBJ2-7; d_call: TRBD1; cdr3_nt: TGTGCCAGCAGTTTCCGGGACAGGGGGCGCGGCGAGCAGTACTTC; cdr3_aa: CASSFRDRGRGEQYF
clone_size: -; v_call: TRBV5-1; j_call: TRBJ2-1; d_call: -; cdr3_nt: TGCGCCAGCAGCCTTACAGACAACCTCTCCTACAATGAGCAGTTCTTC; cdr3_aa: CASSLTDNLSYNEQFF
clone_size: -; v_call: TRBV7-3; j_call: TRBJ1-1; d_call: -; cdr3_nt: TGTGCCAGCAGCGGGCAGGGAGGCACTGAAGCTTTCTTT; cdr3_aa: CASSGQGGTEAFF
clone_size: -; v_call: TRBV19; j_call: TRBJ1-1; d_call: -; cdr3_nt: TGTGCCAGTAGTCCCGGCGGGGAAAACACTGAAGCTTTCTTT; cdr3_aa: CASSPGGENTEAFF
clone_size: -; v_call: TRBV28; j_call: TRBJ1-1; d_call: -; cdr3_nt: TGTGCCAGCGGTCGGCTCCGACAGATGAACACTGAAGCTTTCTTT; cdr3_aa: CASGRLRQMNTEAFF
clone_size: -; v_call: TRBV28; j_call: TRBJ1-2; d_call: TRBD1; cdr3_nt: TGTGCCAGCAGTCCACCCGGTTGGGACCAGGGGGCGTTTCTTGGCTACACCTTC; cdr3_aa: CASSPPGWDQGAFLGYTF
clone_size: -; v_call: TRBV27; j_call: TRBJ2-5; d_call: TRBD2; cdr3_nt: TGTGCCAGCAGTACCAGGGGGGGACTAGCGGGAGTCTGGGAGACCCAGTACTTC; cdr3_aa: CASSTRGGLAGVWETQYF
clone_size: -; v_call: TRBV28; j_call: TRBJ2-7; d_call: -; cdr3_nt: TGTGCCATTAATGCGGGATACGAGCAGTACTTC; cdr3_aa: CAINAGYEQYF
clone_size: -; v_call: TRBV5-8; j_call: TRBJ1-5; d_call: -; cdr3_nt: TGTGCCAGCAGCTTGGAAGCGGGGGGAGCTCAGCCCCAGCATTTT; cdr3_aa: CASSLEAGGAQPQHF
clone_size: few; v_call: TRBV19; j_call: TRBJ2-7; d_call: TRBD2; cdr3_nt: TGTGCCAGTAGTATCGGCCTAGCGGGAGCCTACGAGCAGTACTTC; cdr3_aa: CASSIGLAGAYEQYF
clone_size: -; v_call: TRBV7-9; j_call: TRBJ2-3; d_call: -; cdr3_nt: TGTGCCAGCAGCCGGGACTCTTCAGATACGCAGTATTTT; cdr3_aa: CASSRDSSDTQYF
clone_size: few; v_call: TRBV5-4; j_call: TRBJ2-7; d_call: -; cdr3_nt: TGTGCCAGCAGCTTGTTTGGGCCCCCCTACGAGCAGTACTTC; cdr3_aa: CASSLFGPPYEQYF
clone_size: few; v_call: TRBV27; j_call: TRBJ2-3; d_call: TRBD1; cdr3_nt: TGTGCCAGCAGTTTAAGGACAGGGGGCGTCACAGATACGCAGTATTTT; cdr3_aa: CASSLRTGGVTDTQYF
clone_size: once; v_call: TRBV30; j_call: TRBJ2-3; d_call: TRBD2; cdr3_nt: TGTGCCTGGAAGACTAGCGGGGCCACAGATACGCAGTATTTT; cdr3_aa: CAWKTSGATDTQYF
clone_size: -; v_call: TRBV15; j_call: TRBJ1-2; d_call: -; cdr3_nt: TGTGCCACCAGCAGAGAGGGGGGGGACGACTATGGCTACACCTTC; cdr3_aa: CATSREGGDDYGYTF
clone_size: -; v_call: TRBV12-5; j_call: TRBJ2-2; d_call: TRBD2; cdr3_nt: TGTGCTAGTGGTTTGGGGGGACTAGCGGCTCCCGCGACCGGGGAGCTGTTTTTT; cdr3_aa: CASGLGGLAAPATGELFF
clone_size: -; v_call: TRBV7-9; j_call: TRBJ2-1; d_call: -; cdr3_nt: TGTGCCAGCAGCTCTCCCTTGAATGAGCAGTTCTTC; cdr3_aa: CASSSPLNEQFF
clone_size: once; v_call: TRBV5-6; j_call: TRBJ2-5; d_call: -; cdr3_nt: TGTGCCAGCAGCTTGGGTGTTCGGGGGGCTGGGGAGACCCAGTACTTC; cdr3_aa: CASSLGVRGAGETQYF
clone_size: -; v_call: TRBV30; j_call: TRBJ2-5; d_call: TRBD1; cdr3_nt: TGTGCCTGGAGTTTCTCCGGGACAGGGGAGACCCAGTACTTC; cdr3_aa: CAWSFSGTGETQYF